This TCR beta chain originates from a study of sequential checkpoint blockade in melanoma. The wider study: Arm A got nivolumab then ipilimumab; arm B the reverse, 1:1. Maintenance nivolumab came after either treatment sequence.

The V gene end was trimmed by 2 bases and the J gene end by 3 bases; junction bases not matched to a gene: 5. This CDR3 spans 16 amino acids. The V gene's germline CDR1 is MGHRA and CDR2 YSYEKL. TCRdb keeps only in-frame clones here, not all; method: immunoSEQ multiplex PCR. The sample yields tens of thousands of clones, about four fifths seen once. Treatment in this sample: randomized to nivolumab then ipilimumab (arm A) or the reverse (arm B). PBMC sorting kept live CD3+CD8+ cells without CD19 or CD56. This material consisted of CD8+ T cells sorted from blood (inferred from file names), taken from a patient given nivolumab and ipilimumab in sequence. The clonotype was recovered from a human donor with melanoma. The chain has TRBV4-1 and TRBJ2-3, with 10 bases fitting TRBD2. CDR3 in amino acids: CASSQPSGGVTDTQYF. The DNA of the CDR3 is TGCGCCAGCAGCCAACCCAGCGGGGGGGTTACAGATACGCAGTATTTT.